The text below deals with one T cell receptor beta chain. Its antigen remains unknown. The data stem from a study of cytomegalovirus exposure and HLA in healthy donors. Across the study: Unique TCRs numbering roughly 80 million, obtained from HLA-typed donors, made up an early data release.

Broader study findings: Reported findings show TCR beta sequences accurately forecast HLA-A and HLA-B alleles in most subjects. Rare sequences made up most TCRs, while some public TCRs were found in many donors. Some TCR beta chains (around 160 of them) were listed as cytomegalovirus-associated.

It was with 60 Vbeta and 13 Jbeta primers that the PCR ran. TCRdb keeps only in-frame clones here, not all; method: immunoSEQ multiplex PCR. This table holds under 200,000 clones, about four fifths found once. Germline lookup yields CDR1 MRHNA and CDR2 SNTAGT. The V and J ends lost 5 bases and 1 base respectively, with 8 bases between them. The CDR3 extends over 13 amino acids. The sequencing sample was made of PBMCs. The chain recombines TRBV6-4 with TRBJ1-1; D gene unclear. The receptor was derived from a male donor in good health and CMV-seropositive. The CDR3 nucleotides read TGTGCCAGCAGTTCCCAGGAGAACACTGAAGCTTTCTTT. Translation: CASSSQENTEAFF.